This T cell receptor (beta chain) was sequenced for a study of blood T cell repertoires in COVID-19. Study at large: Sites across the United States, Italy and Spain contributed samples from acute and convalescent COVID-19. Sources were T cells, B-cell-depleted T cells, or PBMCs; the material itself was cDNA or gDNA.

V dropped 0 bases and J dropped 5 bases, with 11 bases sitting between them. The CDR3 length is 15 residues. Germline values: CDR1 LNHNV, CDR2 YYDKDF (reference sequence). Original methodology: Estimation of nucleated cell counts relied on the amplification of reference gene primers. Profiling relied on immunoSEQ multiplex PCR, and the TCRdb table lists in-frame clones only, not all of them. The V and J calls and clone size were taken over from that table, and D and trimming were inferred from the DNA. This sample carries a few hundred thousand clones, 70% to 90% of them seen once, and the ten largest clones take 9.5% to 12%.

This chain connects TRBV15 to TRBJ2-1; no firm D call. The sample taken for sequencing was peripheral blood. This sequence was found in a woman between 65 and 79 years old with acute or convalescent COVID-19. This CDR3 is CATSREGYSNNEQFF. CDR3 sequence (DNA): TGTGCCACCAGCAGAGAGGGCTATTCTAACAATGAGCAGTTCTTC.